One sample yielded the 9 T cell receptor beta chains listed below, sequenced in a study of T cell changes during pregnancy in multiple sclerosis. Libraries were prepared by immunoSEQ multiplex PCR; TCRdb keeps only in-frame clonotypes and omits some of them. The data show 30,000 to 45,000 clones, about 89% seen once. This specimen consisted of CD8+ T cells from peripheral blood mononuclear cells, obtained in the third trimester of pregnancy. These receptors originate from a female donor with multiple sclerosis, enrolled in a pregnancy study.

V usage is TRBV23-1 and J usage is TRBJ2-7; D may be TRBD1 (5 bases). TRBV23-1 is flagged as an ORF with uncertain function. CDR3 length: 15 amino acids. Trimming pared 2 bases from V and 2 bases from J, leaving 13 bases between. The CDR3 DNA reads TGCGCCAGCAGTCAAGACAGACGGTCCACCTACGAGCAGTACTTC. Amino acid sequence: CASSQDRRSTYEQYF.

The CDR3 DNA is TGTGCCAGCAGTTTTGAACAGGGTAATTCACCCCTCCACTTT. This sequence encodes CASSFEQGNSPLHF. This chain joins TRBV27 and TRBJ1-6; possibly TRBD1 for D (6 bases). CDR3 size: 14 residues. Germline V gene lookup returns CDR1 MNHEY and CDR2 SMNVEV (reference sequence). V dropped 3 bases and J dropped 6 bases, with 9 bases sitting between them.

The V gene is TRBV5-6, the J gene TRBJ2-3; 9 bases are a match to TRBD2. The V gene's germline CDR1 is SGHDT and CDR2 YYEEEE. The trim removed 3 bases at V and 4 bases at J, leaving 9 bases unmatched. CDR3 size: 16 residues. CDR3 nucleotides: TGTGCCAGCAGCTCGGGACTAGCTGAGCCGGCAGATACGCAGTATTTT. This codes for CASSSGLAEPADTQYF.

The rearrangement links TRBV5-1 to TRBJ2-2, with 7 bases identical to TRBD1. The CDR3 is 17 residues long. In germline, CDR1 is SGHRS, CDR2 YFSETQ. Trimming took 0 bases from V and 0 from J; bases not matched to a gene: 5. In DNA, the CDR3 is TGCGCCAGCAGCTTGGGGGGACAGCACACGAACACCGGGGAGCTGTTTTTT. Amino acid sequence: CASSLGGQHTNTGELFF.

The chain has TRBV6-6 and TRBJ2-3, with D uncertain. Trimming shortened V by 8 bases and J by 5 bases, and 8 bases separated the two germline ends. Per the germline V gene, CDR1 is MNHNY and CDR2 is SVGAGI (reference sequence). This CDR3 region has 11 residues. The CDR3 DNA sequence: TGTGCCAGCCAATCCGGAGATACGCAGTATTTT. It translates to CASQSGDTQYF.

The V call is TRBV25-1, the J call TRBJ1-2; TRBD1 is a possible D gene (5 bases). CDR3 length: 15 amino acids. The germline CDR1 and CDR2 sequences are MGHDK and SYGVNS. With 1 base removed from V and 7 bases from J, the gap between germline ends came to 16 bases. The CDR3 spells CASSEWRTKASGYTF. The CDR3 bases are TGTGCCAGCAGTGAATGGCGGACAAAGGCCTCTGGCTACACCTTC.

The CDR3, as DNA: TGTGCCAGCAGCCGGACAGGGCTCCTGAACACTGAAGCTTTCTTT. Protein product: CASSRTGLLNTEAFF. This chain connects TRBV5-6 to TRBJ1-1; 8 nucleotides align to TRBD1. Per germline, CDR1 SGHDT and CDR2 YYEEEE. The CDR3 length is 15 residues. The trim removed 4 bases at V and 0 bases at J, leaving 5 bases unmatched.

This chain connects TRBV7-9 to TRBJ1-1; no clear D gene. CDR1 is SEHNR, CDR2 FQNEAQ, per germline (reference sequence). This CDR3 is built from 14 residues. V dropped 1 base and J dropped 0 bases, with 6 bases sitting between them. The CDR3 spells CASSLDSMNTEAFF. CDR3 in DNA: TGTGCCAGCAGCTTAGACAGCATGAACACTGAAGCTTTCTTT.

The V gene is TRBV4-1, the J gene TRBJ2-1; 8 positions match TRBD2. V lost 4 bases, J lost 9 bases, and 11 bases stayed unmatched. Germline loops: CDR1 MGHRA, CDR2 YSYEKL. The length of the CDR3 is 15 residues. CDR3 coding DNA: TGCGCCAGCAGCCCAAGAGAAGCGGGAGAGTCTGAGCAGTTCTTC. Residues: CASSPREAGESEQFF.